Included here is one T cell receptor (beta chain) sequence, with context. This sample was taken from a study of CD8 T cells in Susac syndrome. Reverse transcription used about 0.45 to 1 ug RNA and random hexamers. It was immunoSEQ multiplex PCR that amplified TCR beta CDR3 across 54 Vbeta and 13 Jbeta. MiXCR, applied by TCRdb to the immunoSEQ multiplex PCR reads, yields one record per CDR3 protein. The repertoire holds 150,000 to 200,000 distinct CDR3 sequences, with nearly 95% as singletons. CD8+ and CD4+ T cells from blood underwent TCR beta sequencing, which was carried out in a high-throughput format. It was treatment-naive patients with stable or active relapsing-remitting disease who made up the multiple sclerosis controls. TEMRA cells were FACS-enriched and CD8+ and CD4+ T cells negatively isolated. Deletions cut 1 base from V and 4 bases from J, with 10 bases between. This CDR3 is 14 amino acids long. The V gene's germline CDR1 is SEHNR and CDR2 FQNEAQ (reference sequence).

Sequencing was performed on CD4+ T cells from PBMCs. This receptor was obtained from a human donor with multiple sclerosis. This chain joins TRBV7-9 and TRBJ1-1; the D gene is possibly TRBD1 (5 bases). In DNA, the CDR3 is TGTGCCAGCAGCTTAGACAGGAGATCCACTGAAGCTTTCTTT. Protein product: CASSLDRRSTEAFF.